This entry lists 15 T cell receptor beta chains sequenced from one sample in a study of cytomegalovirus exposure and HLA in healthy donors. Vbeta (60) and Jbeta (13) primers were used in the PCR. The method was immunoSEQ multiplex PCR; TCRdb's version includes in-frame clones alone and lacks a portion of them. The sample lists around 97,000 clones, around 66% occurring once. The sequenced material came from PBMCs. The receptor source for this set is a woman aged 45 to 65 in good health and CMV-seronegative.

The CDR3 loop is CASRNLAKNIQYF. The CDR3 nucleotides are TGTGCCAGCCGAAACTTAGCCAAAAACATTCAGTACTTC. The chain links TRBV6-1 to TRBJ2-4; D gene ambiguous. The germline V gene has CDR1 MNHNS and CDR2 SASEGT. The CDR3 length is 13 residues. The germline V and J ends were trimmed by 8 bases and 0 bases, with 8 bases remaining between them.

The chain links TRBV7-2 to TRBJ2-5; D remains unclear. This CDR3 region has 14 residues. V lost 4 bases to trimming and J lost 1 base, with 10 bases between them. Germline V gene lookup returns CDR1 SGHTA and CDR2 FQGNSA. CDR3 nucleotides: TGTGCCAGCAGCTATCAGGTTCCCCAAGAGACCCAGTACTTC. It translates to CASSYQVPQETQYF.

The chain carries TRBV4-2 and TRBJ1-3; no reliable D call. This CDR3 has 17 amino acids. CDR1 and CDR2 (germline): LGHNA, YNFKEQ. The V gene lost 0 bases and the J gene lost 4 bases, with 16 bases spanning the gap. CDR3 sequence (DNA): TGTGCCAGCAGCCAAGAAGCGCATCTGGCCTCGGGAAACACCATATATTTT. Amino acid sequence: CASSQEAHLASGNTIYF.

In DNA form, the CDR3 reads TGTGCCAGTAGTATAGCAGACAGGGGGTTTGGGGATGAGCAGTTCTTC. It is translated as CASSIADRGFGDEQFF. The V call is TRBV19, the J call TRBJ2-1; 9 bases line up with TRBD1. Unmatched junction bases numbered 9, after V lost 1 base and J lost 8 bases. The CDR3 has 16 residues. CDR1 and CDR2 from the germline V gene are LNHDA and SQIVND (reference sequence).

The V and J genes are TRBV7-9 and TRBJ1-3; no definite D call. Looked up from germline, CDR1 is SEHNR and CDR2 is FQNEAQ (reference sequence). This CDR3 region has 14 residues. Trimming pared 5 bases from V and 0 bases from J, leaving 8 bases between. CDR3 DNA sequence: TGTGCCAGCAGCCCAGGACTCTCTGGAAACACCATATATTTT. Encoded protein: CASSPGLSGNTIYF.

This clone has only a few counts. The chain recombines TRBV9 with TRBJ2-1; 8 bases match TRBD2. Looked up from germline, CDR1 is SGDLS and CDR2 is YYNGEE. Trimming took 3 bases from V and 3 from J; bases not matched to a gene: 5. This CDR3 is 15 amino acids long. CDR3 bases: TGTGCCAGCAGCGGCCAAACTAGCGGCTACAATGAGCAGTTCTTC. Protein: CASSGQTSGYNEQFF. The whole variable domain, remainder taken from reference TRBV9 and TRBJ2-1, is DSGVTQTPKHLITATGQRVTLRCSPRSGDLSVYWYQQSLDQGLQFLIQYYNGEERAKGNILERFSAQQFPDLHSELNLSSLELGDSALYFCASSGQTSGYNEQFFGPGTRLTVL.

On this clone: At one boundary the junction diverges from the germline segment, which might be a read error. The J gene is TRBJ2-5, the V gene TRBV6-5; maybe TRBD2 (6 bases). CDR3 length equals 13 residues. The V gene's germline CDR1 is MNHEY and CDR2 SVGAGI. The chain's CDR3 is CTSRRLGQETQYF. The CDR3 coding sequence is TGTACCAGCAGACGACTAGGTCAAGAGACCCAGTACTTC.

The chain links TRBV21-1 to TRBJ1-5; TRBD1, the table's D call, lacks a check against the DNA. TRBV21-1 is annotated as a pseudogene. The CDR3 is made up of 18 amino acids. CDR3: CAQIKLGQGRGRSEPQHF. For the CDR3, the DNA is TGTGCTCAAATCAAACTGGGACAGGGTCGAGGTAGGAGCGAGCCCCAGCATTTT.

The chain combines TRBV5-1 with TRBJ1-3; D possibly corresponds to TRBD1 (5 bases). Trimming removed 4 bases from V and 2 bases from J, with 10 bases in between. The CDR3 contains 14 residues. Germline V gene data show CDR1 as SGHRS and CDR2 as YFSETQ. The CDR3 here is CASSPREAGNTIYF. For the CDR3, the DNA is TGCGCCAGCAGCCCCAGGGAGGCTGGAAACACCATATATTTT.

This chain uses TRBV5-4 with TRBJ2-7; TRBD2 matches 11 bases. CDR1 SGHNT and CDR2 YYREEE come from the germline V gene (reference sequence). This CDR3 is built from 15 residues. The trim removed 4 bases at V and 2 bases at J, leaving 5 bases unmatched. The CDR3 loop is CASSPGLAEPYEQYF. The CDR3 bases are TGTGCCAGCAGCCCGGGACTAGCGGAGCCCTACGAGCAGTACTTC.

The rearrangement joins TRBV6-4 to TRBJ2-2, with a possible D match to TRBD1 (5 bases). CDR1 is MRHNA and CDR2 is SNTAGT in the germline V gene. CDR3 length: 15 amino acids. The ends were cut back, 4 bases at V and 1 base at J, with 10 bases in the middle. The CDR3 reads CASSAGAENTGELFF. In DNA form, the CDR3 reads TGTGCCAGCAGTGCTGGGGCAGAGAACACCGGGGAGCTGTTTTTT.

The V gene is TRBV11-3, the J gene TRBJ2-3, with a weak D call TRBD1 (5 bases). The CDR3 length is 13 residues. Trimming stripped 6 bases from V and 7 bases from J, with 14 bases between. The germline CDR1 and CDR2 sequences are SGHNT and YENEEA. In DNA form, the CDR3 reads TGTGCCAGCAGTTCGGACAACATTAATACGCAGTATTTT. Protein sequence: CASSSDNINTQYF. Variable domain in full (rest from reference TRBV11-3 and TRBJ2-3): EAGVVQSPRYKIIEKKQPVAFWCNPISGHNTLYWYLQNLGQGPELLIRYENEEAVDDSQLPKDRFSAERLKGVDSTLKIQPAELGDSAVYLCASSSDNINTQYFGPGTRLTVL.

This clone was counted a single time. The chain has TRBV6-6 and TRBJ2-3, with 9 bases fitting TRBD2. CDR3 length equals 16 residues. Trimming cost V 6 bases and J 1 base; bases outside gene matches: 8. The germline V gene encodes CDR1 MNHNY and CDR2 SVGAGI (reference sequence). The DNA of the CDR3 is TGTGCCAGCAGGGGGGGGACTAGCTTGGGCACAGATACGCAGTATTTT. Amino acids: CASRGGTSLGTDTQYF.

DNA of the CDR3: TGTGCCAGCAGCTTACTAGCGCTCGAGGATACGCAGTATTTT. Its protein is CASSLLALEDTQYF. The rearrangement joins TRBV7-2 to TRBJ2-3, with D possibly being TRBD2 (6 bases). Trimming pared 2 bases from V and 6 bases from J, leaving 12 bases between. Germline V gene lookup returns CDR1 SGHTA and CDR2 FQGNSA. This CDR3 spans 14 amino acids.

The genes are TRBV9 and TRBJ2-5, with 7 bases fitting TRBD2. Germline V gives CDR1 SGDLS, CDR2 YYNGEE. V was pared by 2 bases and J by 5 bases, with 9 bases of the junction left unmatched. The CDR3 has 15 residues. CDR3 nucleotide sequence: TGTGCCAGCAGCGTTGGGGAGGGCGTTTTGGAGACCCAGTACTTC. Translating it yields CASSVGEGVLETQYF.